Listed below are T cell receptor beta chains from one sample, sequenced in a study of blood T cell repertoires in COVID-19. The table came from immunoSEQ multiplex PCR; TCRdb's copy has only in-frame clones and leaves some out. The sample holds roughly 150,000 clones, around 80% seen once. Sequencing was performed on PBMCs or T cells enriched from blood (not recorded which). Source of these receptors: a middle-aged man who had recovered from COVID-19. Both conserved end residues are part of each CDR3. The D gene is left open where the match is weak. Some rows have no size entry. The others give once, few or many, or a class for an expanded clone.

>TRBV30|NA|TRBJ1-5|once
TGTGCCTGGACCAGGGGCAATCAGCCCCAGCATTTT
CAWTRGNQPQHF
>TRBV9|TRBD1|TRBJ1-4|NA
TGTGCCAGCAGCGTAGTTAGGCGGAGGGACAGGGGGCTTGGGGCTGGTAATGAAAAACTGTTTTTT
CASSVVRRRDRGLGAGNEKLFF
>TRBV7-2|NA|TRBJ2-7|NA
TGTGCCAGCAGCACGTTTGGGGGCGAAGCCTACGAGCAGTACTTC
CASSTFGGEAYEQYF
>TRBV5-1|TRBD2|TRBJ2-3|NA
TGCGCCAGCAGCTTGGGGTTTACTAGCGGCACAGATACGCAGTATTTT
CASSLGFTSGTDTQYF
>TRBV9|TRBD1|TRBJ1-5|NA
TGTGCCAGCAGCGTAGGGCAGGGGGCTGAACAGCCCCAGCATTTT
CASSVGQGAEQPQHF
>TRBV29-1|NA|TRBJ2-3|NA
TGCAGCGTTGAAGCCAGGGTTAATACGCAGTATTTT
CSVEARVNTQYF
>TRBV6-2/TRBV6-3|NA|TRBJ2-7|NA
TGTGCCAGCAGTTACTTACTAGGAGAGAACTACGAGCAGTACTTC
CASSYLLGENYEQYF
>TRBV3-1/TRBV3-2|TRBD1|TRBJ2-7|NA
TGTGCCAGCCAATTCGGACAGGGATCCCGGGAGCAGTACTTC
CASQFGQGSREQYF
>TRBV10-3|TRBD2|TRBJ2-1|NA
TGTGCCATCAGTGACCCCGACCGTAGCGGGGGGGCCTCCTTCTACAATGAGCAGTTCTTC
CAISDPDRSGGASFYNEQFF
>TRBV18|TRBD2|TRBJ2-5|NA
TGTGCCAGCTCACCGCCTGTAGCTAGCGGGGGCCAAGAGACCCAGTACTTC
CASSPPVASGGQETQYF
>TRBV7-2|TRBD2|TRBJ2-7|once
TGTGCCAGCAGCTCTGAACTAGCGGGGGGTGGGGAGCAGTACTTC
CASSSELAGGGEQYF
>TRBV14|TRBD2|TRBJ2-2|NA
TGTGCCAGCAGCCACGGACTAGCGGGGGTGAACACCGGGGAGCTGTTTTTT
CASSHGLAGVNTGELFF
>TRBV3-1/TRBV3-2|TRBD1|TRBJ1-1|NA
TGTGCCAGCAGCCAAGTTGAGGGGGCCGCTGAAGCTTTCTTT
CASSQVEGAAEAFF
>TRBV3-1/TRBV3-2|NA|TRBJ1-6|NA
TGTGCCAGCAGCCAAGTTCCGGGTAATTCACCCCTCCACTTT
CASSQVPGNSPLHF
>TRBV23-1|NA|TRBJ1-2|NA
TGCGCCAGCAGTCCTCGATCCGGGACACAAGTGTATGGCTACACCTTC
CASSPRSGTQVYGYTF
>TRBV7-2|NA|TRBJ1-1|NA
TGTGCCAGCAGCTCGCGGGGGGGAGGGAACACTGAAGCTTTCTTT
CASSSRGGGNTEAFF
>TRBV12-5|TRBD2|TRBJ2-1|NA
TGTGCTAGTGGTTTGGGACTAGCGCTGGATGAGCAGTTCTTC
CASGLGLALDEQFF